This paragraph reports one T cell receptor (beta chain). The antigen is not known. These data come from a study of cytomegalovirus exposure and HLA in healthy donors. Background on the study: Around 80 million unique TCRs from HLA-typed donors were held in an early data release.

CDR3 size: 17 residues. V shed 0 bases and J 1 base; nucleotides not matched to a gene: 6. Germline CDR1 reads SGHTS; CDR2 reads YDEGEE. Study conclusions and caveats: Previously analyzed data showed that most TCR beta V segments were productive at a frequency of about 90% or about 30%. In vitro experiments confirmed that a few CMV-associated chains were specific for CMV antigens.

PCR primers comprised 60 Vbeta and 13 Jbeta primers. Using immunoSEQ multiplex PCR, the repertoire was profiled, and TCRdb retains in-frame clones only, with some absent. The sample yields some 220,000 clones, approximately 78% seen once. Though probably carrying unrecorded immune exposures, donors were nominally healthy at sampling. The source is a boy aged 5-17 years in good health and CMV-seronegative. Sequenced: PBMCs. This chain joins TRBV5-8 and TRBJ2-7; TRBD2 matches at 11 bases. The CDR3 sequence: CASSLGLAGLVSYEQYF. The CDR3, as DNA: TGTGCCAGCAGCTTGGGACTAGCGGGGTTAGTATCCTACGAGCAGTACTTC.